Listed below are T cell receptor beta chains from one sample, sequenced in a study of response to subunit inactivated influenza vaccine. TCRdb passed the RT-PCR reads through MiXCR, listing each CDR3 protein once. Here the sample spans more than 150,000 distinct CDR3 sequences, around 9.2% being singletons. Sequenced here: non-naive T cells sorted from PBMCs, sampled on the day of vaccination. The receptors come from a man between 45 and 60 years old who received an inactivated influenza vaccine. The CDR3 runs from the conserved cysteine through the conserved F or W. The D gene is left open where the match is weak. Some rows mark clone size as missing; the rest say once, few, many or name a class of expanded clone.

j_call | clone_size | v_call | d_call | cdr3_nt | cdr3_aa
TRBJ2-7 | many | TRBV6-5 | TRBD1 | TGTGCCAGCAGTTATGGGACAGCGACCTACGAGCAGTACTTC | CASSYGTATYEQYF
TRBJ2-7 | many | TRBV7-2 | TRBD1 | TGCGCCAGCAGCTCAGGGACAGGGGGCTTCTACGAGCAGTACTTC | CASSSGTGGFYEQYF
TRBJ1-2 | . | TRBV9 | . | TGTGCCAGCAACGAGGGGAGCAGCTCGGATTATGGCTACACCTTC | CASNEGSSSDYGYTF
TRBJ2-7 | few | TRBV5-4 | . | TGTGCCAGCAGCCGGAAAGGAGGGGAGGCACGCTACGAGCAGTACTTC | CASSRKGGEARYEQYF
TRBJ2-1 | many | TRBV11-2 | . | TGTGCCAGCAGCTTAGGAAGGGGCACAGTAGTGAGCTCCTACAATGAGCAGTTCTTC | CASSLGRGTVVSSYNEQFF
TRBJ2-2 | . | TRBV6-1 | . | TGTGCCAGCAGTGAAGCGCACAGCCCTGCCGGGGAGCTGTTTTTT | CASSEAHSPAGELFF
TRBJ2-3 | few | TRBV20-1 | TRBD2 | TGCAGTGCTAGGGTTAGCGGACTAGGCACAGATACGCAGTATTTT | CSARVSGLGTDTQYF
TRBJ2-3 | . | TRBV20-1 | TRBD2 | TGCAGTGTCAGCGGGGCGGAAGTTGGCACAGATACGCAGTATTTT | CSVSGAEVGTDTQYF
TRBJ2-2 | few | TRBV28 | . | TGTGCCAGCAGTTTATCGAGCACCGGGGAGCTGTTTTTT | CASSLSSTGELFF
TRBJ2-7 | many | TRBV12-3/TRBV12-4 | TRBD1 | TGTGCCAGCAGTGACGGACAGGGTGGTATGTACGAGCAGTACTTC | CASSDGQGGMYEQYF
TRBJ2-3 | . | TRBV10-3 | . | TGTGCCATCAGTGAAGGGCCCACAGATACGCAGTATTTT | CAISEGPTDTQYF
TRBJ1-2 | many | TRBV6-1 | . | TGTGCCAGCAGTGAACAAATCGGGGGGCTTGGCTACACCTTC | CASSEQIGGLGYTF
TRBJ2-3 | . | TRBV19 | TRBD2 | TGTGCCAGTAGTGCTAGCCGGGGGGGGCTAACAGATACGCAGTATTTT | CASSASRGGLTDTQYF
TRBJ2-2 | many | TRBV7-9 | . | TGTGCCAGCAGCTTGGAGGGGTCAGTCGGGGAGCTGTTTTTT | CASSLEGSVGELFF
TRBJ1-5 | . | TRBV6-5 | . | TGTGCCAGCAGTTATACAGTGTCTAGCAATCAGCCCCAGCATTTT | CASSYTVSSNQPQHF
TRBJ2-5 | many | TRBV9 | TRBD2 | TGTGCCAGCAGCGTAGCTACGGGACTAGGGGAAGAGACCCAGTACTTC | CASSVATGLGEETQYF
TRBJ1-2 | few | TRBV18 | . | TGTGCCAGCTCACGAGGGGAAGGGCGTGACTATGGCTACACCTTC | CASSRGEGRDYGYTF
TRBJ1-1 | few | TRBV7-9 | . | TGTGCCAGCAGCTTAAAGGCCTCGGAGGCTTTCTTT | CASSLKASEAFF
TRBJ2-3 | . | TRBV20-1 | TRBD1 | TGCAGTGCTAAATCCGGGACAGGGGGTCCAGATACGCAGTATTTT | CSAKSGTGGPDTQYF
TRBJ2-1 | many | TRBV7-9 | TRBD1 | TGTGCCAGCAGCGACAGACAGGGGGGAACCTACAATGAGCAGTTCTTC | CASSDRQGGTYNEQFF
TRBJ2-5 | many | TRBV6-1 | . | TGTGCCAGCAGTGAACTGGGGGGTTCGGCAGAGACCCAGTACTTC | CASSELGGSAETQYF
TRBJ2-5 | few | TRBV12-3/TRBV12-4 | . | TGTGCCAGCAGTTTTTTCTCCGGGCCTCAAGAGACCCAGTACTTC | CASSFFSGPQETQYF
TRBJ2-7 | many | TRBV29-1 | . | TGCAGCGTTGACCAGGGGACTTACGAGCAGTACTTC | CSVDQGTYEQYF
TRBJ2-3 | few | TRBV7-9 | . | TGTGCCAGCAGCGGGCGACAGGTCCCAGATACGCAGTATTTT | CASSGRQVPDTQYF
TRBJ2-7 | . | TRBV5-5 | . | TGTGCCAGCAGCTTGAGTGGGGAGCTCTCCTACGAGCAGTACTTC | CASSLSGELSYEQYF
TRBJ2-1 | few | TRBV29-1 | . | TGCAGCGTAAGGGAGTCCTACGACAATGAGCAGTTCTTC | CSVRESYDNEQFF
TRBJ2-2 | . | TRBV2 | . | TGTGCCAGCAAACGGGCCGCAAACACCGGGGAGCTGTTTTTT | CASKRAANTGELFF
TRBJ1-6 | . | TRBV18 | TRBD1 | TGTGCCAGCTCTTTGGACAGGGATTCACCCCTCCACTTT | CASSLDRDSPLHF
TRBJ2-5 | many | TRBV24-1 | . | TGTGCCACCAGTGATACCTTGGGGACCCAGTACTTC | CATSDTLGTQYF
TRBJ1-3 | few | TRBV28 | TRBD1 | TGTGCCAGCAGCTCCGGGACAGGGGGTTACACCATATATTTT | CASSSGTGGYTIYF
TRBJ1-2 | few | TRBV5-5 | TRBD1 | TGTGCCAGCAGTTCCCGGACAGGAGCAAACTATGGCTACACCTTC | CASSSRTGANYGYTF
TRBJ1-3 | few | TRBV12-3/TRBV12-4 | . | TGTGCCAGCAGTCGATCCGTGACGTCAGGAAACACCATATATTTT | CASSRSVTSGNTIYF
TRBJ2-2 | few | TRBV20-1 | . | TGCAGTGCCCAAAGACAGGACAAGAACACCGGGGAGCTGTTTTTT | CSAQRQDKNTGELFF
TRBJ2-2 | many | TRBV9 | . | TGTGCCAGCAGCGTCCGGGGGCATAACACCGGGGAGCTGTTTTTT | CASSVRGHNTGELFF
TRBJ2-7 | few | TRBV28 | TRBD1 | TGTGCCAGCTCTTCTATCTTGAGACAGGGATACGAGCAGTACTTC | CASSSILRQGYEQYF
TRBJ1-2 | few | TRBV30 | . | TGTGCCTGGAGTGTACTGGGGGCTCGGAATGGCTACACCTTC | CAWSVLGARNGYTF
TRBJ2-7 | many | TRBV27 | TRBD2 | TGTGCCAGCAGAACACTAGCGGGAGTGGGGTACGAGCAGTACTTC | CASRTLAGVGYEQYF
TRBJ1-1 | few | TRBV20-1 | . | TGCAGTGCTAGAGAGGTACCTGAAGCTTTCTTT | CSAREVPEAFF
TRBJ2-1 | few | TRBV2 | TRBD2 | TGTGCCAGCACCCTAGCGGGAGTAAATGAGCAGTTCTTC | CASTLAGVNEQFF
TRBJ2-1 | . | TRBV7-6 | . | TGTGCCAGCAGTTCTGTAGGCCTCAATGAGCAGTTCTTC | CASSSVGLNEQFF
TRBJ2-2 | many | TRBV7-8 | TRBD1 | TGTGCCAGCAGCCTGACAGGGGGCATCACCGGGGAGCTGTTTTTT | CASSLTGGITGELFF
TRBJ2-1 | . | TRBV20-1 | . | TGCAGTGCAACCACCCCCGGGAGCAATCACAATGAGCAGTTCTTC | CSATTPGSNHNEQFF
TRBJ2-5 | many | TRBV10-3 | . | TGTGCCATCAGTGAGTCAGGGAACTCGGCTGATATAGAGACCCAGTACTTC | CAISESGNSADIETQYF
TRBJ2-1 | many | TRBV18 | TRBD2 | TGTGCCAGCTCACCACCCGGGAGGGACTACAATGAGCAGTTCTTC | CASSPPGRDYNEQFF
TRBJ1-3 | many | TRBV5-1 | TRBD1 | TGCGCCAGCAGCGAAGGGACAGCTGGAAACACCATATATTTT | CASSEGTAGNTIYF
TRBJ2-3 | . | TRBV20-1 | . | TGCAGTGTTAAATCGGGACAAACTAGCACAGATACGCAGTATTTT | CSVKSGQTSTDTQYF
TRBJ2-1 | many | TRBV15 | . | TGTGCCACCAGCAGAGATCAGTTCACAATCTACAATGAGCAGTTCTTC | CATSRDQFTIYNEQFF
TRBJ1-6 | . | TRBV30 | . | TGTGCCTGGAGTGTACCCGGCGGCCTTAATTCACCCCTCCACTTT | CAWSVPGGLNSPLHF
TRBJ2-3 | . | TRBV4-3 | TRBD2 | TGCGCCAGCAGCCAAGATTTGGGCCTAGCGGGGGCAGATACGCAGTATTTT | CASSQDLGLAGADTQYF
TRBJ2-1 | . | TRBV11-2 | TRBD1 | TGTGCCAGCAGCCCCAGGGGGCCGAATGAGCAGTTCTTC | CASSPRGPNEQFF
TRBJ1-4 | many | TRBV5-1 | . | TGCGCCAGCAGCCGACAGACTAATGAAAAACTGTTTTTT | CASSRQTNEKLFF